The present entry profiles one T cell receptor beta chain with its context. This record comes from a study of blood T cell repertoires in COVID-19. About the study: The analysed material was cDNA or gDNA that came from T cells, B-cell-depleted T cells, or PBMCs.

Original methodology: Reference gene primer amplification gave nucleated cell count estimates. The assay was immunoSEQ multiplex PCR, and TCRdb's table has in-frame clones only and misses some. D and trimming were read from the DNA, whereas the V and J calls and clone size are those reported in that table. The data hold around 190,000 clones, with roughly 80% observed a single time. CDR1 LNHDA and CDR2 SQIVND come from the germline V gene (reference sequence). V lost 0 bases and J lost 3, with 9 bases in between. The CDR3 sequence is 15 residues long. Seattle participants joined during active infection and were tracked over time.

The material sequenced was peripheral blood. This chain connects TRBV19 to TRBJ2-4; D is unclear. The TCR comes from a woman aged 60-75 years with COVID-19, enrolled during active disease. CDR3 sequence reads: CASSIDLGSKNIQYF. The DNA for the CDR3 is TGTGCCAGTAGTATAGATTTGGGCAGCAAAAACATTCAGTACTTC.